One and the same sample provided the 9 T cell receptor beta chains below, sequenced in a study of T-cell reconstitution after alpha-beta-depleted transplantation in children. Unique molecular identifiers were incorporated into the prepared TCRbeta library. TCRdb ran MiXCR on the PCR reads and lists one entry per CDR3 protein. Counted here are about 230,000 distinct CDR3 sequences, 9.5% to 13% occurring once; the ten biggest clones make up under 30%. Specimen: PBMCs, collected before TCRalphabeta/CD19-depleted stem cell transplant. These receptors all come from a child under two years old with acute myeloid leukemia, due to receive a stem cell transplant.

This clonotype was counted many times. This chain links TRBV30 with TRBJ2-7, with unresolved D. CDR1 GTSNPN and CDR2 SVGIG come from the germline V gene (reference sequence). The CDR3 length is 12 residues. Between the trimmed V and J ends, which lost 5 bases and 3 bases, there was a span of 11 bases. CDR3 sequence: CAWDRSGYEQYF. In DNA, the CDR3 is TGTGCCTGGGACCGCTCGGGCTACGAGCAGTACTTC.

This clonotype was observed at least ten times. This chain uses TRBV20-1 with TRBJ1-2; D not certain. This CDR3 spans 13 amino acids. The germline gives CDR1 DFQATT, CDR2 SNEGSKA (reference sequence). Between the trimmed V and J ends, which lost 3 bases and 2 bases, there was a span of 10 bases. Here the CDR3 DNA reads TGCAGTGCTAGCCCCGGGGTAAACTATGGCTACACCTTC. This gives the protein CSASPGVNYGYTF.

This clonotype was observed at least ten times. This CDR3 reads CASSFGPSPQETQYF. The CDR3 nucleotides are TGTGCCAGCAGTTTTGGTCCAAGCCCCCAAGAGACCCAGTACTTC. The rearrangement links TRBV12-3 or TRBV12-4 to TRBJ2-5; D ambiguous. V shed 3 bases and J shed 1 base, with 12 bases lying between them. The CDR3 contains 15 residues.

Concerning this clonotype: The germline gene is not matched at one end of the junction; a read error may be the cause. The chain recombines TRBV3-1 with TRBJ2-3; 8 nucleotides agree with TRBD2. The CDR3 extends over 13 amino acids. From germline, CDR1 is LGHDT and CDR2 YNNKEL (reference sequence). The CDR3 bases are TGTGCCAGCAGCCTAGCGGGAATCGATACGCAATATTTT. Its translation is CASSLAGIDTQYF.

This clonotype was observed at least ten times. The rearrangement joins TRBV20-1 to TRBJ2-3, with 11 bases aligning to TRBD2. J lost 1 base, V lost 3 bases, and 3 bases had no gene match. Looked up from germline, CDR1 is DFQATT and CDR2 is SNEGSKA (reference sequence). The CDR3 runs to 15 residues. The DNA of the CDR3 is TGCAGTGCTAGTAGCGGGGGGGCTGGCACAGATACGCAGTATTTT. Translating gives CSASSGGAGTDTQYF.

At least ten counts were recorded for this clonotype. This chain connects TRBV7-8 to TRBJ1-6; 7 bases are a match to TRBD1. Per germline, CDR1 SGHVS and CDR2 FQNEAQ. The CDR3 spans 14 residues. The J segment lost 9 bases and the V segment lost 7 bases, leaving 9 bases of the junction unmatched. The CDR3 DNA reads TGTGCCAGCAAGAGAGGGACAGTTACTTCACCCCTCCACTTT. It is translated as CASKRGTVTSPLHF.

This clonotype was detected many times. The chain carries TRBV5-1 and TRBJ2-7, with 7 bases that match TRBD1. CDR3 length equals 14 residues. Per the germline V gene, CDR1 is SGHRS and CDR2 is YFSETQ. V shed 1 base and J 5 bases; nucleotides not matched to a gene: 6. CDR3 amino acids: CASSLRQGENEQYF. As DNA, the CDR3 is TGCGCCAGCAGCTTGAGACAGGGCGAGAACGAGCAGTACTTC.

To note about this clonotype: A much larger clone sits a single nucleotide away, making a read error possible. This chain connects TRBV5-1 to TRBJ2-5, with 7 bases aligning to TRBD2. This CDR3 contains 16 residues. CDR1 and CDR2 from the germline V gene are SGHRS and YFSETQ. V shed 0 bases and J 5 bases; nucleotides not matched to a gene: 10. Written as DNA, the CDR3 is TGCGCCAGCAGCTTGGAAGGACTAGAGGGAGAGGAGACCCAGTACTTC. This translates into CASSLEGLEGEETQYF.

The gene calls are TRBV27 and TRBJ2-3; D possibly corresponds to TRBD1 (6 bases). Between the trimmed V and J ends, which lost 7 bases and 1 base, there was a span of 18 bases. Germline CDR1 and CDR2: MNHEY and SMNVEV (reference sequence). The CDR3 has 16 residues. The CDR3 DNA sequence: TGTGCCAGCACCCTTACCAGGACAGTGGGCACAGATACGCAGTATTTT. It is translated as CASTLTRTVGTDTQYF.